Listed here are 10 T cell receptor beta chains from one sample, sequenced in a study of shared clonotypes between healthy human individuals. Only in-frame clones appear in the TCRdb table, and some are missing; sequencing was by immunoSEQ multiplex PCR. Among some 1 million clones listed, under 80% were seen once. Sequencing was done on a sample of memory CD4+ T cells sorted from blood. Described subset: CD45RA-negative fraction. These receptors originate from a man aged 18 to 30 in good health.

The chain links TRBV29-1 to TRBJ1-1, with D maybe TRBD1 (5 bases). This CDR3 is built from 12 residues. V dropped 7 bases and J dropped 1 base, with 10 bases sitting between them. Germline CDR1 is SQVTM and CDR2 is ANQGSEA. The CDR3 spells CSAGGRNTEAFF. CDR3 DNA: TGCAGCGCTGGGGGTAGGAACACTGAAGCTTTCTTT.

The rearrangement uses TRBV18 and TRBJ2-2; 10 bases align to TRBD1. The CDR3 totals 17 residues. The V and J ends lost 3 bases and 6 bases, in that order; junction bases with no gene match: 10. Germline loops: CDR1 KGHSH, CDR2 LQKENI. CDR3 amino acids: CASSPLGDRGPSGELFF. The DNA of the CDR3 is TGTGCCAGCTCACCGTTGGGTGACAGGGGGCCATCCGGGGAGCTGTTTTTT.

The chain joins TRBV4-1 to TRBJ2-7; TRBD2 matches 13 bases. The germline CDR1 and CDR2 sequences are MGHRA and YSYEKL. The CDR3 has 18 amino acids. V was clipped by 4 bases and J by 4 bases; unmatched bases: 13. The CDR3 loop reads CASSLTSGRAPNYYEQYF. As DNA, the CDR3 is TGCGCCAGCAGCCTAACTAGCGGGAGGGCCCCGAACTATTACGAGCAGTACTTC.

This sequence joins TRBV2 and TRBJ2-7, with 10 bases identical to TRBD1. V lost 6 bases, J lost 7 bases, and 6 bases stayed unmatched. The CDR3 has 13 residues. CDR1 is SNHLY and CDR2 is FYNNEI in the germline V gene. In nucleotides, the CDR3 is TGTGCCAGCAGAGGGACAGGGGTTGAGGAGCAGTACTTC. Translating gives CASRGTGVEEQYF.

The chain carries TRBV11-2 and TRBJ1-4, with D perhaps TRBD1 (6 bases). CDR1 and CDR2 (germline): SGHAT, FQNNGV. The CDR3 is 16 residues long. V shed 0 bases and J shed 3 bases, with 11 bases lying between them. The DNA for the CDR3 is TGTGCCAGCAGCTTAGATGGCAGACAGGCTAATGAAAAACTGTTTTTT. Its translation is CASSLDGRQANEKLFF.

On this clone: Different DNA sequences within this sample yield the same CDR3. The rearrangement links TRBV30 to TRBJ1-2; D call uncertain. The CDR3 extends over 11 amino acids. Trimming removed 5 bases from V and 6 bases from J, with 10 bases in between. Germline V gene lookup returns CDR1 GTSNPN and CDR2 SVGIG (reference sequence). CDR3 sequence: CAWHADNGYTF. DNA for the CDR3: TGTGCCTGGCACGCGGATAATGGCTACACCTTC.

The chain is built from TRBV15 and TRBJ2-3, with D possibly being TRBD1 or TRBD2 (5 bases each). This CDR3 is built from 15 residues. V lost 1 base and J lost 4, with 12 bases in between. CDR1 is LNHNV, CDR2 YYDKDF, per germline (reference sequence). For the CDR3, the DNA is TGTGCCACCAGCAGAGGGGGGATGGGCTCAGATACGCAGTATTTT. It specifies CATSRGGMGSDTQYF. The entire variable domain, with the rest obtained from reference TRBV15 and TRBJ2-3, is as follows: DAMVIQNPRYQVTQFGKPVTLSCSQTLNHNVMYWYQQKSSQAPKLLFHYYDKDFNNEADTPDNFQSRRPNTSFCFLDIRSPGLGDTAMYLCATSRGGMGSDTQYFGPGTRLTVL.

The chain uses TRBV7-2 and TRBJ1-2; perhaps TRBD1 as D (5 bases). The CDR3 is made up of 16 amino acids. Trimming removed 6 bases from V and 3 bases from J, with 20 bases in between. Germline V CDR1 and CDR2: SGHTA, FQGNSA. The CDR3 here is CASSSGTRSGDYGYTF. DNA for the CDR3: TGTGCCAGCAGTTCAGGGACCAGAAGCGGGGACTATGGCTACACCTTC. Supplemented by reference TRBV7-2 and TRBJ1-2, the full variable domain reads GAGVSQSPSNKVTEKGKDVELRCDPISGHTALYWYRQSLGQGLEFLIYFQGNSAPDKSGLPSDRFSAERTGGSVSTLTIQRTQQEDSAVYLCASSSGTRSGDYGYTFGSGTRLTVV.

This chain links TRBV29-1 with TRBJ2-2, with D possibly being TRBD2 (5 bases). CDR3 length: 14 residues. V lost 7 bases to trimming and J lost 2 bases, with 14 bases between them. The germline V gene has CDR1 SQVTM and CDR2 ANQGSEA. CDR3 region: CSGRSGINTGELFF. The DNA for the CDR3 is TGCAGCGGCCGATCCGGGATCAACACCGGGGAGCTGTTTTTT.

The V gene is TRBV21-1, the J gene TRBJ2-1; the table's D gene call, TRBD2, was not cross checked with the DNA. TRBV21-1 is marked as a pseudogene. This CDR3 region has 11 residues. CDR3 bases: TGTGCCAGGCCGCGGGGGGCAGAGCAGTTCTTC. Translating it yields CARPRGAEQFF.